What follows are 2 T cell receptor beta chains derived from one specimen sequenced in a study of T-cell memory formation after mild COVID-19. In TCRdb, the 5' RACE reads were re-called with MiXCR into one record per CDR3 protein. The table shows under 700,000 distinct CDR3 sequences, with 20% occurring only once. The sequencing input was PBMCs or a T cell subset sorted from them (not recorded which). The source is an adult woman who had mild COVID-19 (a few samples of this study predate the infection). Cell type and time point are not known.

This chain links TRBV4-3 with TRBJ2-7; D unclear. There are 14 residues in the CDR3. Germline V gene sequence: CDR1 LGHNA, CDR2 YSLEER. The V end was cut by 4 bases, the J end by 4 bases, with 14 bases between. The CDR3 coding sequence is TGCGCCAGCAGCCCCACCCTTCAGTTATACGAGCAGTACTTC. This sequence encodes CASSPTLQLYEQYF.

The chain is built from TRBV25-1 and TRBJ2-3; 11 bases map to TRBD2. CDR1 and CDR2 from the germline V gene are MGHDK and SYGVNS. Trimming cost V 2 bases and J 5 bases; bases outside gene matches: 9. CDR3 length equals 17 residues. The CDR3 coding sequence is TGTGCCAGCAGTGAAGACGTTAGCGGGAGGGTGATAGATACGCAGTATTTT. Translating it yields CASSEDVSGRVIDTQYF.